This TCR beta chain was sequenced in a study of response to subunit inactivated influenza vaccine. TCRdb reprocessed the RT-PCR reads with MiXCR, giving one entry per CDR3 protein. The sample gives 160,000 or so distinct CDR3 sequences, approximately 10% of which show up once; 9.5% to 15% is in the top ten. The germline V gene encodes CDR1 SGHAT and CDR2 FQNNGV. With 4 bases removed from V and 0 bases from J, the gap between germline ends came to 10 bases. The CDR3 covers 14 residues. The sample holds many counts of this clonotype. The sequence was obtained from a man aged 50-59 years who received an inactivated influenza vaccine. The chain carries TRBV11-2 and TRBJ2-7; maybe TRBD1 (6 bases). Sequencing was performed on non-naive T cells sorted from PBMCs, taken 40 to 50 days after vaccination. The CDR3 reads CASSSDRSSYEQYF. For the CDR3, the DNA is TGTGCCAGCAGCTCCGACAGGAGCTCCTACGAGCAGTACTTC.